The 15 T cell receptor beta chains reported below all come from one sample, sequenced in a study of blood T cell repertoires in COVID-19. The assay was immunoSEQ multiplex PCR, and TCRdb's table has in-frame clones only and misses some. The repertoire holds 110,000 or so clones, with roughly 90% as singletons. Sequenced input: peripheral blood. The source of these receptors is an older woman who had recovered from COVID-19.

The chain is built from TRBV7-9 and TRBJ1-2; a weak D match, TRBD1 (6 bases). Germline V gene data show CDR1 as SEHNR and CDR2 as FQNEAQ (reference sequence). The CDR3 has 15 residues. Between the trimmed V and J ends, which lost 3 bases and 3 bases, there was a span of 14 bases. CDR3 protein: CASSLGAAGDYGYTF. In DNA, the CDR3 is TGTGCCAGCAGCTTGGGGGCTGCAGGGGACTATGGCTACACCTTC.

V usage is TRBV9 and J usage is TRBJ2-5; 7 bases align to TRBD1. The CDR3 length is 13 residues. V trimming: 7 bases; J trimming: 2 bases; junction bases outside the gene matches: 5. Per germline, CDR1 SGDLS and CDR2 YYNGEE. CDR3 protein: CASALGQQETQYF. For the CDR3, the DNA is TGTGCCAGCGCCCTGGGACAGCAAGAGACCCAGTACTTC.

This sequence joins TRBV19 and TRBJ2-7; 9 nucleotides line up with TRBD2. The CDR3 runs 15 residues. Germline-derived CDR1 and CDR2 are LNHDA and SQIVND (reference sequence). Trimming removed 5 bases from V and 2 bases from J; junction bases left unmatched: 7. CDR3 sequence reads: CASSPPRTSAYEQYF. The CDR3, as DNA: TGTGCCAGTAGTCCGCCCAGGACTAGCGCCTACGAGCAGTACTTC.

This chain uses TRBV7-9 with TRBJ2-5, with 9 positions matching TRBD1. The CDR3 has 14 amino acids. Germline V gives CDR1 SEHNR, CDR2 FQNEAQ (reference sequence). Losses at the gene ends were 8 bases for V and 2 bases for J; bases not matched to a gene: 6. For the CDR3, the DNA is TGTGCCAGCCGAACCGGGACAGGGCAAGAGACCCAGTACTTC. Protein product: CASRTGTGQETQYF.

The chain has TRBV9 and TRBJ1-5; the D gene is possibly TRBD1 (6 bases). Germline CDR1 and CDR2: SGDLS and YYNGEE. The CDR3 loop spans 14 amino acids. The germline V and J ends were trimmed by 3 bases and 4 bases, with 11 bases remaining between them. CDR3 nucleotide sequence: TGTGCCAGCAGCGCCACAGGGCAGAATCAGCCCCAGCATTTT. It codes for CASSATGQNQPQHF.

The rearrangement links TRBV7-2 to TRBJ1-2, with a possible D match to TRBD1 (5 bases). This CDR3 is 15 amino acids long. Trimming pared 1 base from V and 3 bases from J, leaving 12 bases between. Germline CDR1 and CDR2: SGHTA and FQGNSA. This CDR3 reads CASSLVMQGHYGYTF. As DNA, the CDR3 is TGTGCCAGCAGCTTAGTTATGCAGGGCCACTATGGCTACACCTTC. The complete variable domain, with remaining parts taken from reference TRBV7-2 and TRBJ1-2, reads GAGVSQSPSNKVTEKGKDVELRCDPISGHTALYWYRQSLGQGLEFLIYFQGNSAPDKSGLPSDRFSAERTGGSVSTLTIQRTQQEDSAVYLCASSLVMQGHYGYTFGSGTRLTVV.

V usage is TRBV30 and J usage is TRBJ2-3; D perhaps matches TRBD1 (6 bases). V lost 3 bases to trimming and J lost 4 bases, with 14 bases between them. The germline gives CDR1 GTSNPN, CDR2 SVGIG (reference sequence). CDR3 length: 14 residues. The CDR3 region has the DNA TGTGCCTGGAGGGATACAGGGCTTTCAGATACGCAGTATTTT. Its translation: CAWRDTGLSDTQYF.

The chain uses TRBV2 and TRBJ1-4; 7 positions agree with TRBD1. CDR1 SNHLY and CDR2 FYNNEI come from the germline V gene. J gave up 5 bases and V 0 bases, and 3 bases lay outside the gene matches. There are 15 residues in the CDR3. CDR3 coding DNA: TGTGCCAGCAGTGAAGCAGGGGGCCTAAATGAAAAACTGTTTTTT. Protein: CASSEAGGLNEKLFF. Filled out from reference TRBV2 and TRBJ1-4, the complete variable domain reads EPEVTQTPSHQVTQMGQEVILRCVPISNHLYFYWYRQILGQKVEFLVSFYNNEISEKSEIFDDQFSVERPDGSNFTLKIRSTKLEDSAMYFCASSEAGGLNEKLFFGSGTQLSVL.

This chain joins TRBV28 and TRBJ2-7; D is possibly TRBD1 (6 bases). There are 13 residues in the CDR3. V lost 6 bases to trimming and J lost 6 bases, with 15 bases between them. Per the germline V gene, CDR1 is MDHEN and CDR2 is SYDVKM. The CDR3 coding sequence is TGTGCCAGCAGACCCCAGGCAGGGGCCGAGCAGTACTTC. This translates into CASRPQAGAEQYF. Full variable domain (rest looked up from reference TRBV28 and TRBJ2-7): DVKVTQSSRYLVKRTGEKVFLECVQDMDHENMFWYRQDPGLGLRLIYFSYDVKMKEKGDIPEGYSVSREKKERFSLILESASTNQTSMYLCASRPQAGAEQYFGPGTRLTVT.

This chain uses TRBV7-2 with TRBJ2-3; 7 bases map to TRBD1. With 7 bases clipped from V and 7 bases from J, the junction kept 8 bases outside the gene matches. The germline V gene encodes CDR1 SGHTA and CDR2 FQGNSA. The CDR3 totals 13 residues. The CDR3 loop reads CASTQGVENTQYF. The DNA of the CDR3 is TGTGCCAGCACCCAGGGGGTGGAGAATACGCAGTATTTT.

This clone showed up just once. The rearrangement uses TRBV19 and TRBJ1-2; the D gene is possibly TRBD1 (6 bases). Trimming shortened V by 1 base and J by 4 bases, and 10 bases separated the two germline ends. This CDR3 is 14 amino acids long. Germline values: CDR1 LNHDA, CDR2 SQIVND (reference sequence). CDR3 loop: CASSIGRTAYGYTF. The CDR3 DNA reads TGTGCCAGTAGTATAGGACGGACAGCCTATGGCTACACCTTC.

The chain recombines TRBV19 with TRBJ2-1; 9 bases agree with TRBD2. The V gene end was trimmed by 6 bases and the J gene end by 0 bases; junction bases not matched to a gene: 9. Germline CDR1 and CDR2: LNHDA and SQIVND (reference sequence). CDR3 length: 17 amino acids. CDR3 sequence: CASRPSGGHSSYNEQFF. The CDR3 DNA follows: TGTGCCAGTAGGCCCAGCGGGGGGCACAGCTCCTACAATGAGCAGTTCTTC.

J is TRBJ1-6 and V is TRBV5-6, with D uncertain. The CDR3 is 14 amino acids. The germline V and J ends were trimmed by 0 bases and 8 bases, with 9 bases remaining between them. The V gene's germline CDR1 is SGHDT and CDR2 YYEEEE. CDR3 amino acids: CASSLGVVDSPLHF. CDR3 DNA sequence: TGTGCCAGCAGCTTGGGAGTAGTTGATTCACCCCTCCACTTT.

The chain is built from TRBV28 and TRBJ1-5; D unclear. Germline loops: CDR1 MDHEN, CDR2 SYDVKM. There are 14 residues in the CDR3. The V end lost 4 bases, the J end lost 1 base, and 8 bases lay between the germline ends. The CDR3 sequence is CASSSPGSNQPQHF. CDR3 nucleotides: TGTGCCAGCAGTTCCCCGGGGAGCAATCAGCCCCAGCATTTT.

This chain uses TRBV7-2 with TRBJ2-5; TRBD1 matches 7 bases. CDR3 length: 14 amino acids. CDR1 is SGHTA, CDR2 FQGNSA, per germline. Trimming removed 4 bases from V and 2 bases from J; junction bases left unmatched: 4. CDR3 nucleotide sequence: TGTGCCAGCAGCTCCCCGACAGGGCAAGAGACCCAGTACTTC. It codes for CASSSPTGQETQYF.